This TCR beta chain was captured in a study of CD8+ T cells in alopecia areata. Study-wide background: Skin grafts from approximately 6-13-month-old C3H/HeJ donors with spontaneous alopecia were placed on approximately 7-10-week-old female C3H/HeJ mice.

General study points: Normal scalp had lower clonality than lesional scalp, with alopecia totalis/universalis lesions showing this most strongly.

RNA was isolated and reverse transcribed to cDNA, the sequencing template. The method was immunoSEQ multiplex PCR; TCRdb's version includes in-frame clones alone and lacks a portion of them. The sample contains about 270,000 clones, none occurring once; more than 0.95% lies in the top ten. A panel of CD4, CD8alpha, NKG2D, NKG2ACE and other markers served to sort pooled cutaneous lymph node cells. Losses at the gene ends were 3 bases for V and 2 bases for J; bases not matched to a gene: 5. Germline values: CDR1 LGHNA, CDR2 YNLKQL (reference sequence). The CDR3 loop spans 16 amino acids. Comments on this clone: Its antigen remains unknown. Mouse gene names and germline throughout. The read falls 4 residues short of the CDR3 end, and the missing part is taken from the germline J gene.

The TCR was taken from a C3H/HeJ mouse with alopecia areata. MHC haplotype: H2-k. The chain uses TRBV5 and TRBJ2-5, with 10 bases fitting TRBD1. The sequencing sample was made of CD4+ T cells sorted from a lymph node. The CDR3 sequence is CASSHARTGGQDTQYF. The DNA read from the CDR3 is TGTGCCAGCAGCCATGCTCGGACAGGGGGCCAAGAC.